This section outlines one T cell receptor (beta chain) sequence together with its context. No antigen is known for it. The CDR3 sequence is 14 residues long. Trimming pared 1 base from V and 3 bases from J, leaving 9 bases between. Germline V gene lookup returns CDR1 SGHNT and CDR2 YENEEA. This entry comes from a study of cytomegalovirus exposure and HLA in healthy donors. The study's findings and limits: Some TCR beta chains (about 170 of them) were listed as cytomegalovirus-associated.

TCRdb's table, derived via immunoSEQ multiplex PCR, lists solely in-frame clones and lacks some. The table has hundreds of thousands of clones, 80% to 90% seen once. This clonotype originated in a woman under 30 in good health and CMV-seropositive. The V call is TRBV11-3, the J call TRBJ1-1; D is ambiguous. Material for sequencing was PBMCs. The DNA for the CDR3 is TGTGCCAGCAGCTTAGGCCCGGGGTACACTGAAGCTTTCTTT. Protein: CASSLGPGYTEAFF.